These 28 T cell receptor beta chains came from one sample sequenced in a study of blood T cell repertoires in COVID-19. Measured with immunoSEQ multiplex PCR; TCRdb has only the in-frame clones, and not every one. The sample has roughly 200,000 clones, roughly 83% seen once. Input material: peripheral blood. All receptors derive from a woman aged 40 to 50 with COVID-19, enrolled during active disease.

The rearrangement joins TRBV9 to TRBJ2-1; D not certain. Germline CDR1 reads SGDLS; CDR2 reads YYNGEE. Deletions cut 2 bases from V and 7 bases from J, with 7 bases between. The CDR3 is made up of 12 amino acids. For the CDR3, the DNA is TGTGCCAGCAGCGTTCTGGAGAATGAGCAGTTCTTC. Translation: CASSVLENEQFF.

The CDR3 DNA sequence: TGTGCCAGTAGTTCCAAGCGGACTGAAGCTTTCTTT. Protein product: CASSSKRTEAFF. The rearrangement links TRBV19 to TRBJ1-1; D unclear. Germline assignment: CDR1 LNHDA and CDR2 SQIVND (reference sequence). CDR3 size: 12 residues. Trimming left V 5 bases short and J 5 bases short, with 9 bases between. Together with reference TRBV19 and TRBJ1-1, the CDR3 gives the full variable domain: DGGITQSPKYLFRKEGQNVTLSCEQNLNHDAMYWYRQDPGQGLRLIYYSQIVNDFQKGDIAEGYSVSREKKESFPLTVTSAQKNPTAFYLCASSSKRTEAFFGQGTRLTVV.

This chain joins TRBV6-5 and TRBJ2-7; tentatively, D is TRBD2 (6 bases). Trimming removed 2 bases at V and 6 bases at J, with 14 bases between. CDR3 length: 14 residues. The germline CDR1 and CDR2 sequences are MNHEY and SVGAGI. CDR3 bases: TGTGCCAGCAGTTACCTGGAGGGTATGGGCGAGCAGTACTTC. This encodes CASSYLEGMGEQYF.

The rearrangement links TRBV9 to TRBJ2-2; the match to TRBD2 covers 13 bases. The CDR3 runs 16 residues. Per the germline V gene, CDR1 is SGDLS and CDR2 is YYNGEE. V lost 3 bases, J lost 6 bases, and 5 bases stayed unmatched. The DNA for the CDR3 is TGTGCCAGCAGCGGACGAGGACTAGCGGGAGCCGGGGAGCTGTTTTTT. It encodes CASSGRGLAGAGELFF.

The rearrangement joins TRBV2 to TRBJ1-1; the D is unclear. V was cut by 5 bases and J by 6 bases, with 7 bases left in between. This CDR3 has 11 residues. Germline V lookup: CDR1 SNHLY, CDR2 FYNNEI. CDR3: CASSRQAEAFF. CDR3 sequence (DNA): TGTGCCAGCAGTCGGCAGGCTGAAGCTTTCTTT.

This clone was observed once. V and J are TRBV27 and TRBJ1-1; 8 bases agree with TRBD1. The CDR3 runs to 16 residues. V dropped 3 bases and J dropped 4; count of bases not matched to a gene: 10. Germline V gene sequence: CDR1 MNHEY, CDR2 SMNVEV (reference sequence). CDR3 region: CASSLMSAGGITEAFF. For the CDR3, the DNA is TGTGCCAGCAGTTTGATGAGCGCAGGGGGCATCACTGAAGCTTTCTTT.

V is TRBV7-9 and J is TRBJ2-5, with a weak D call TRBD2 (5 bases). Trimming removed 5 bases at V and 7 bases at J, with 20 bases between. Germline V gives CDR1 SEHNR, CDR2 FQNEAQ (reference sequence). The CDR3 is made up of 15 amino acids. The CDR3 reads CASSPAGPGSVTQYF. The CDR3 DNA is TGTGCCAGCAGCCCCGCGGGCCCCGGGTCTGTGACCCAGTACTTC.

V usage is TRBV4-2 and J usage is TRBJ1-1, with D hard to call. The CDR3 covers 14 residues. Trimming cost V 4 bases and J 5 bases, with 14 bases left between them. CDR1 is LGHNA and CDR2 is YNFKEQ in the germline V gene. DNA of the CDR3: TGTGCCAGCAGCCCCGCGGGCGAGTGGACTGAAGCTTTCTTT. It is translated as CASSPAGEWTEAFF.

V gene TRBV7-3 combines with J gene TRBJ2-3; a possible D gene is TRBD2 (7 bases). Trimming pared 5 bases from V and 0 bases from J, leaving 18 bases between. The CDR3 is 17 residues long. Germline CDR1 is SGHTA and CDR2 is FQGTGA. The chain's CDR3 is CASSLRGRGTSTDTQYF. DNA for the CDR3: TGTGCCAGCAGCCTGCGGGGGCGCGGGACTAGCACAGATACGCAGTATTTT.

CDR3 bases: TGTGCCAGTAAGGCAGGCCTCTATGAGGGCTACACCTTC. Encoded protein: CASKAGLYEGYTF. The chain uses TRBV19 and TRBJ1-2; D remains unclear. CDR1 and CDR2 (germline): LNHDA, SQIVND (reference sequence). This CDR3 spans 13 amino acids. V was cut by 7 bases and J by 8 bases, with 17 bases left in between.

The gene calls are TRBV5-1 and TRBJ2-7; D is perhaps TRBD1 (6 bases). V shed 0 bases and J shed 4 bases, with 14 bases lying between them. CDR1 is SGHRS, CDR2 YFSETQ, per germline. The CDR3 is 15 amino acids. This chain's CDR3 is CASSLVWDTKYEQYF. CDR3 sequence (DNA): TGCGCCAGCAGCTTGGTATGGGACACGAAATACGAGCAGTACTTC.

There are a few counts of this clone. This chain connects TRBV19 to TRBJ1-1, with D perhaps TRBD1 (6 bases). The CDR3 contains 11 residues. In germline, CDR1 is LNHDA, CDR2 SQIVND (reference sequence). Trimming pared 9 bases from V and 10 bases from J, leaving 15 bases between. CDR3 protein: CASRGPDGAFF. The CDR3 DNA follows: TGTGCCAGCAGGGGCCCGGACGGAGCTTTCTTT.

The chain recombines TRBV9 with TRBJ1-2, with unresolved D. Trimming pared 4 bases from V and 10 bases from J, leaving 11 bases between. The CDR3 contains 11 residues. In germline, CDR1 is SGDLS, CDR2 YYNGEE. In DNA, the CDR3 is TGTGCCAGCAGCTCTCCAGGAAACTACACCTTC. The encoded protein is CASSSPGNYTF.

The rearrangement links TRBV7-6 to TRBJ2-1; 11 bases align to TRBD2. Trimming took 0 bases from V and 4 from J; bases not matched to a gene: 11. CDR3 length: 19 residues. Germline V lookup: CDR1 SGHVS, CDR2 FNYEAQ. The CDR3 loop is CASSLARGTSGTSYNEQFF. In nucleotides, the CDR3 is TGTGCCAGCAGCTTAGCGCGAGGGACTAGCGGTACCTCATACAATGAGCAGTTCTTC.

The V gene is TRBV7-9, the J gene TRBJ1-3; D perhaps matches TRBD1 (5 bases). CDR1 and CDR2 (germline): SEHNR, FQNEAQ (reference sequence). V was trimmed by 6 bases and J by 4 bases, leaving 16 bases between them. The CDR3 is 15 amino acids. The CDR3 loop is CASRAPGPAGNTIYF. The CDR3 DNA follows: TGTGCCAGCAGGGCCCCAGGGCCCGCCGGAAACACCATATATTTT.

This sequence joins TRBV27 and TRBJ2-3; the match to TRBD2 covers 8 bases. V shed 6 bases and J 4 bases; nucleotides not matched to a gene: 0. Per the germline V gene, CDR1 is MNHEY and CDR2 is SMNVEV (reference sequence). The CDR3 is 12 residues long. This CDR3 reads CASRGLADTQYF. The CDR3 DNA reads TGTGCCAGCAGGGGACTAGCAGATACGCAGTATTTT.

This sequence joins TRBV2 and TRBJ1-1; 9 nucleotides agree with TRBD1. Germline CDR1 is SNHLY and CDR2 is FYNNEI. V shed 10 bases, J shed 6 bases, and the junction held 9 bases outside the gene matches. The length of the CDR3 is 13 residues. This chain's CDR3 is CATLTGGEPEAFF. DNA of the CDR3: TGTGCCACCCTGACAGGGGGAGAACCTGAAGCTTTCTTT.

The CDR3 region is CASSLRQGGTNYGYTF. In DNA, the CDR3 is TGTGCCAGCAGCTTACGACAGGGAGGAACTAACTATGGCTACACCTTC. The V and J genes are TRBV11-1 and TRBJ1-2, with 7 positions matching TRBD1. V lost 2 bases and J lost 0; bases outside the gene matches: 6. The CDR3 spans 16 residues. The germline gives CDR1 SGHAT, CDR2 FQDESV (reference sequence).

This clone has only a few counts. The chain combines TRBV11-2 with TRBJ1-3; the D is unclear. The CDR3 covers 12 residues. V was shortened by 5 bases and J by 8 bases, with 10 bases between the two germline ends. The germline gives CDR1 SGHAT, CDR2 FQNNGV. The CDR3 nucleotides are TGTGCCAGCAGCGGAACGGCGGACACCATATATTTT. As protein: CASSGTADTIYF.

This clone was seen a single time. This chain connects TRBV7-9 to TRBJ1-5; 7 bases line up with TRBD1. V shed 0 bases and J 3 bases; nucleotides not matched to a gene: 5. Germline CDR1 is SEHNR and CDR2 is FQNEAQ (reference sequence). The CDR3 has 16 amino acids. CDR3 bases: TGTGCCAGCAGCTTAGCTTCAGGGGGTAACAATCAGCCCCAGCATTTT. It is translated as CASSLASGGNNQPQHF. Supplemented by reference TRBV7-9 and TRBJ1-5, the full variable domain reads DTGVSQNPRHKITKRGQNVTFRCDPISEHNRLYWYRQTLGQGPEFLTYFQNEAQLEKSRLLSDRFSAERPKGSFSTLEIQRTEQGDSAMYLCASSLASGGNNQPQHFGDGTRLSIL.

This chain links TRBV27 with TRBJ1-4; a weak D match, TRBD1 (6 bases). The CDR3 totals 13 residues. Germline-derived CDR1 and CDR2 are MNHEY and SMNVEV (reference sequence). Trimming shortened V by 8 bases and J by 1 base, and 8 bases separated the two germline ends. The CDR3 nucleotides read TGTGCCAGCCCAGGGGAAACTAATGAAAAACTGTTTTTT. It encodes CASPGETNEKLFF.

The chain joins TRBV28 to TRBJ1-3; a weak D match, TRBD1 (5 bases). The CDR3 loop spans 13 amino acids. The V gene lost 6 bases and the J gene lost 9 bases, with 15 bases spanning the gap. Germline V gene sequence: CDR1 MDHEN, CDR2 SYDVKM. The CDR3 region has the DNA TGTGCCAGCAGGTCAGGGTCCCTAAGCACCATATATTTT. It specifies CASRSGSLSTIYF.

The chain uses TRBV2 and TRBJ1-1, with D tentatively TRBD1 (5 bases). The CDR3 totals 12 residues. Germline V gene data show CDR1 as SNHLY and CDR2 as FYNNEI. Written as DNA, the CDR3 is TGTGTCCCAGGGTACCGGAACACTGAAGCTTTCTTT. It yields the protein CVPGYRNTEAFF.

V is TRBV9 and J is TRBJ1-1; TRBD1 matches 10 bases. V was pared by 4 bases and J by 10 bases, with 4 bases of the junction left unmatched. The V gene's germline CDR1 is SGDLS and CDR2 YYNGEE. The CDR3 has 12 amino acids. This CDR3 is CASSPDRGGAFF. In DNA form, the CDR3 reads TGTGCCAGCAGCCCGGACAGGGGGGGAGCTTTCTTT.

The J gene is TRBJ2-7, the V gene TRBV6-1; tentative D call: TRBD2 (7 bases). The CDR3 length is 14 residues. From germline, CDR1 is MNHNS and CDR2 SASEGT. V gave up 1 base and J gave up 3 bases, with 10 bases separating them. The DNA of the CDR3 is TGTGCCAGCAGTGAAGGCGGGGGCGACTACGAGCAGTACTTC. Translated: CASSEGGGDYEQYF.

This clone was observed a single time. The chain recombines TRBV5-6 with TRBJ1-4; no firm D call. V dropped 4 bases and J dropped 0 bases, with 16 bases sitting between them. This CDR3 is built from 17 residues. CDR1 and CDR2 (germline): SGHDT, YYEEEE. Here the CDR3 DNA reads TGTGCCAGCAGCCCCGGGGTCCTGAGGGCAACTAATGAAAAACTGTTTTTT. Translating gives CASSPGVLRATNEKLFF.

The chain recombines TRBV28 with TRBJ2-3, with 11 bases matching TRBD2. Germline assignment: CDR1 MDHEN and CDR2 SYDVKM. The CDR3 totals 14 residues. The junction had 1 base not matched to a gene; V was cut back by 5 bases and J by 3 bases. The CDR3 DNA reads TGTGCCAGCAGTACTAGCGGGAGAACAGATACGCAGTATTTT. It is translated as CASSTSGRTDTQYF.

The chain's CDR3 is CASSFPQLTEAFF. CDR3 sequence (DNA): TGTGCCAGCAGTTTCCCCCAGTTGACTGAAGCTTTCTTT. V usage is TRBV12-3 or TRBV12-4 and J usage is TRBJ1-1, with D unclear. The CDR3 spans 13 residues. With 3 bases removed from V and 5 bases from J, the gap between germline ends came to 10 bases.